This paragraph reports one T cell receptor beta chain. The CDR3 contains 15 residues. The V and J ends lost 3 bases and 0 bases, in that order; junction bases with no gene match: 6. Germline CDR1 is SGDLS and CDR2 is YYNGEE. The sample originates from a study of blood T cell repertoires in COVID-19. Study overall: Researchers got acute and convalescent COVID-19 samples from the United States, Italy and Spain. From T cells, B-cell-depleted T cells, or PBMCs came the material, which was cDNA or gDNA.

Study processing details: Amplification with reference gene primers provided the estimates of nucleated cell counts. TCRdb's copy holds only in-frame clones and misses some; the assay was immunoSEQ multiplex PCR. Clone size and the V and J calls come from that table; the DNA yielded D and trimming. This sample has under 150,000 clones; nearly 90% occur once, and the top ten carry more than 7%. Material: peripheral blood. The chain recombines TRBV9 with TRBJ2-7, with TRBD2 matching over 7 bases. This clonotype was sampled from a woman in her 70s who had recovered from COVID-19. The CDR3 bases are TGTGCCAGCAGCGCAACCGGGACTAACTCCTACGAGCAGTACTTC. Residues: CASSATGTNSYEQYF.